This T cell receptor (beta chain) was observed in a study of cytomegalovirus exposure and HLA in healthy donors. The CDR3 runs 13 residues. CDR1 is SGHRS and CDR2 is YFSETQ in the germline V gene. Trimming took off 4 bases at V and 1 base at J, with 8 bases between the two ends. The donors gave bone marrow, and they were healthy. The PCR employed 60 Vbeta primers together with 13 Jbeta primers. Clones were sequenced by immunoSEQ multiplex PCR, and TCRdb holds only the in-frame ones, with some missing. The sample holds 150,000 to 200,000 clones, about 75% seen once. This clone showed up just once. The receptor was isolated from a man between 45 and 60 years old in good health and CMV-seropositive. Sequenced input: PBMCs. The chain has TRBV5-1 and TRBJ1-1; D is possibly TRBD1 (6 bases). This CDR3 is CASSGTQNTEAFF. The CDR3, as DNA: TGCGCCAGCAGCGGGACACAGAACACTGAAGCTTTCTTT.